Below, 19 T cell receptor beta chains from the same sample are listed, as sequenced in a study of blood T cells in healthy people across ages. A sample-barcoded 5' primer and a J-beta primer mix were used in a second PCR of roughly 6 to 11 cycles. TCRdb recomputed calls from the 5' RACE reads with MiXCR, one row per CDR3 protein. Here the sample spans 1 million or so distinct CDR3 sequences, under 55% being singletons. Sequenced sample: blood. The receptors here all came from a woman aged 60-70 years in good health.

The chain uses TRBV7-9 and TRBJ2-1; D remains unclear. The CDR3 is made up of 15 amino acids. The germline V gene has CDR1 SEHNR and CDR2 FQNEAQ (reference sequence). Trimming cost V 4 bases and J 1 base, with 11 bases left between them. The chain's CDR3 is CASSSLWQSYNEQFF. The CDR3 DNA reads TGTGCCAGCAGCTCGTTGTGGCAATCCTACAATGAGCAGTTCTTC.

This clonotype came up a few times. This rearrangement joins TRBV7-2 to TRBJ2-7; TRBD2 matches at 9 bases. V lost 0 bases, J lost 3 bases, and 3 bases stayed unmatched. In germline, CDR1 is SGHTA, CDR2 FQGNSA. This CDR3 region has 15 residues. In DNA form, the CDR3 reads TGTGCCAGCAGCTTAGCCCTAGCGGGACTCTACGAGCAGTACTTC. It is translated as CASSLALAGLYEQYF. Full variable domain (rest looked up from reference TRBV7-2 and TRBJ2-7): GAGVSQSPSNKVTEKGKDVELRCDPISGHTALYWYRQSLGQGLEFLIYFQGNSAPDKSGLPSDRFSAERTGGSVSTLTIQRTQQEDSAVYLCASSLALAGLYEQYFGPGTRLTVT.

The V and J genes are TRBV28 and TRBJ2-1; 7 bases fit TRBD2. Germline-derived CDR1 and CDR2 are MDHEN and SYDVKM. The ends lost 7 bases at V and 9 bases at J; junction bases unmatched: 15. The CDR3 runs to 15 residues. The CDR3 reads CASTEERGTPVEQFF. The CDR3, as DNA: TGTGCCAGCACCGAGGAGCGGGGCACACCCGTTGAGCAGTTCTTC.

The chain combines TRBV27 with TRBJ1-5; D remains unclear. The V end lost 8 bases, the J end lost 5 bases, and 10 bases lay between the germline ends. CDR3 length equals 12 residues. Per germline, CDR1 MNHEY and CDR2 SMNVEV (reference sequence). The CDR3 DNA reads as TGTGCCAGCGGATCTCCTGATCAGCCCCAGCATTTT. It is translated as CASGSPDQPQHF.

This clonotype has more than one count but fewer than ten. This chain connects TRBV5-1 to TRBJ1-6, with D perhaps matching TRBD1 (6 bases). V shed 4 bases and J shed 2 bases, with 10 bases lying between them. The CDR3 runs to 15 residues. Germline loops: CDR1 SGHRS, CDR2 YFSETQ. This CDR3 is CASSKDRTYNSPLHF. CDR3 nucleotides: TGCGCCAGCAGCAAGGACAGAACCTATAATTCACCCCTCCACTTT.

The chain carries TRBV5-1 and TRBJ2-4, with a possible D match to TRBD1 (5 bases). The tail of the sequence fits TRBJ2-7 better, so the J call may be wrong. The CDR3 spans 16 residues. Germline V gene lookup returns CDR1 SGHRS and CDR2 YFSETQ. CDR3 nucleotide sequence: TGCGCCAGCAGCTTGGCGCCCGAGGACAAGTTCTACGAGCAGTACTTC. Protein: CASSLAPEDKFYEQYF.

This clonotype showed up just a few times. V is TRBV6-6 and J is TRBJ2-1; the D is unclear. The CDR3 extends over 14 amino acids. Trimming pared 2 bases from V and 5 bases from J, leaving 10 bases between. Germline values: CDR1 MNHNY, CDR2 SVGAGI (reference sequence). CDR3 DNA: TGTGCCAGCAGTTACACTGCGGTCCACAATGAGCAGTTCTTC. Encoded protein: CASSYTAVHNEQFF.

The chain couples TRBV20-1 to TRBJ2-2; D is uncertain. The CDR3 spans 14 residues. Germline loops: CDR1 DFQATT, CDR2 SNEGSKA (reference sequence). The V and J ends lost 3 bases and 3 bases respectively, with 11 bases between them. The CDR3 bases are TGCAGTGCTAGTAGGTTGGAGTACACCGGGGAGCTGTTTTTT. Its protein is CSASRLEYTGELFF.

The chain carries TRBV6-5 and TRBJ1-4; D is unresolved. The CDR3 contains 16 residues. CDR1 and CDR2 (germline): MNHEY, SVGAGI. V lost 6 bases and J 4 bases, leaving 18 bases between the germline ends. This CDR3 reads CASRVDGRRSNEKLFF. In DNA, the CDR3 is TGTGCCAGCAGGGTTGACGGGAGGAGGAGTAATGAAAAACTGTTTTTT.

There are a few counts of this clonotype. This sequence joins TRBV11-1 and TRBJ2-3, with 7 bases aligning to TRBD1. Germline CDR1 is SGHAT and CDR2 is FQDESV (reference sequence). J lost 2 bases, V lost 4 bases, and 6 bases had no gene match. This CDR3 is 15 amino acids long. The CDR3 sequence: CASSSGQAHTDTQYF. The DNA of the CDR3 is TGTGCCAGCAGCTCTGGACAGGCTCACACAGATACGCAGTATTTT.

This clonotype was seen many times. The V gene is TRBV27, the J gene TRBJ2-7; D is unresolved. Germline CDR1 is MNHEY and CDR2 is SMNVEV (reference sequence). The length of the CDR3 is 15 residues. Trimming pared 0 bases from V and 6 bases from J, leaving 15 bases between. The CDR3 DNA follows: TGTGCCAGCAGTTTATCCCCTAGTAGAGGACGCGAGCAGTACTTC. Its translation is CASSLSPSRGREQYF.

V gene TRBV2 combines with J gene TRBJ2-7; D unclear. V was clipped by 5 bases and J by 7 bases, with 21 bases between them. Germline V lookup: CDR1 SNHLY, CDR2 FYNNEI. The CDR3 has 15 residues. The CDR3 sequence: CASSPMSGSYNEQYF. The CDR3 DNA follows: TGTGCCAGCAGTCCTATGAGTGGATCCTACAATGAGCAGTACTTC.

This clonotype was seen a few times. The rearrangement links TRBV10-3 to TRBJ2-7, with 12 positions matching TRBD2. The CDR3 runs 17 residues. Germline V gene data show CDR1 as ENHRY and CDR2 as SYGVKD. V shed 7 bases and J 7 bases; nucleotides not matched to a gene: 17. The CDR3 sequence: CAITLELRLAGVREQYF. The DNA of the CDR3 is TGTGCCATCACTCTTGAATTACGACTAGCGGGAGTACGAGAGCAGTACTTC.

V usage is TRBV12-3 or TRBV12-4 and J usage is TRBJ2-4; TRBD2 aligns across 8 bases. The CDR3 spans 17 residues. V gave up 4 bases and J gave up 0 bases; unmatched junction bases: 8. CDR3 loop: CASSSQAGVLAKNIQYF. CDR3 nucleotides: TGTGCCAGCAGTTCGCAAGCGGGAGTTCTAGCCAAAAACATTCAGTACTTC.

Notes on this clonotype: One end of the junction is discordant with germline, which a read error may explain. This chain uses TRBV6-5 with TRBJ1-4, with D maybe TRBD1 (6 bases). CDR1 and CDR2 (germline): MNHEY, SVGAGI. This CDR3 comprises 15 residues. CDR3 sequence: CVSSRGTGINEKLFF. The CDR3 DNA sequence: TGTGTCAGCAGTCGGGGAACAGGGATAAATGAAAAACTGTTTTTT.

V is TRBV29-1 and J is TRBJ2-3, with no clear D. The germline V gene encodes CDR1 SQVTM and CDR2 ANQGSEA. The CDR3 loop spans 17 amino acids. V shed 3 bases and J shed 1 base, with 20 bases lying between them. The CDR3 here is CSVDRVTKALRTDTQYF. The DNA of the CDR3 is TGCAGCGTTGACCGCGTTACAAAAGCTCTCCGCACAGATACGCAGTATTTT.

This clonotype was counted a few times. The chain joins TRBV11-2 to TRBJ2-1; 8 positions match TRBD2. Per the germline V gene, CDR1 is SGHAT and CDR2 is FQNNGV. J lost 4 bases, V lost 6 bases, and 8 bases had no gene match. The CDR3 runs 15 residues. The DNA of the CDR3 is TGTGCCAGCAGTTTGGTCCTAGCGGGTTACAATGAGCAGTTCTTC. Protein sequence: CASSLVLAGYNEQFF. Combining the CDR3 with reference TRBV11-2 and TRBJ2-1 gives the whole variable domain EAGVAQSPRYKIIEKRQSVAFWCNPISGHATLYWYQQILGQGPKLLIQFQNNGVVDDSQLPKDRFSAERLKGVDSTLKIQPAKLEDSAVYLCASSLVLAGYNEQFFGPGTRLTVL.

The chain has TRBV6-5 and TRBJ1-1; possible D gene TRBD1, 5 bases. Trimming took 0 bases from V and 5 from J, leaving 13 bases between them. The germline V gene has CDR1 MNHEY and CDR2 SVGAGI. The CDR3 runs 15 residues. The CDR3 is CASSYSGPTWTEAFF. CDR3 DNA: TGTGCCAGCAGTTACTCGGGACCGACGTGGACTGAAGCTTTCTTT.

The chain combines TRBV4-1 with TRBJ2-4; 7 bases are a match to TRBD1. With 1 base clipped from V and 1 base from J, the junction kept 4 bases outside the gene matches. Germline CDR1 is MGHRA and CDR2 is YSYEKL. The CDR3 spans 16 residues. The CDR3 DNA follows: TGCGCCAGCAGCCAAGGGGACAGCCTGGCCAAAAACATTCAGTACTTC. Translated, it gives CASSQGDSLAKNIQYF.